The clone carrying this TCR beta chain appeared once. Its specificity is not known. These data belong to a study of shared clonotypes between healthy human individuals. Naive CD8 cells lacked CD45RO and underwent positive selection for CCR7, leaving out terminally differentiated effector memory CD45RA+ cells. Every subset's genomic DNA went evenly onto several immunoSEQ plates. Libraries were prepared by immunoSEQ multiplex PCR; TCRdb keeps only in-frame clonotypes and omits some of them. The data hold more than 2 million clones, with 93% observed a single time. Study conclusions and caveats: Sequencing depth was expected to influence donor clonotype sharing.

Germline V CDR1 and CDR2: WSHSY, SAAADI. With V trimmed by 7 bases and J by 0 bases, 5 bases remained unmatched. The CDR3 extends over 17 amino acids. The V and J genes are TRBV10-2 and TRBJ2-2; 13 bases are a match to TRBD2. Sequenced input: naive CD8+ T cells from PBMCs. The sequence was obtained from a man in his late teens or twenties in good health. Some clones in this sample may be carry-over from other donors' samples. Here the CDR3 DNA reads TGCGCCAGCACCTTTGGACTAGCGGGAGCGAACACCGGGGAGCTGTTTTTT. It encodes CASTFGLAGANTGELFF.